Sequencing of this T cell receptor beta chain was carried out in a study of PD-1 blockade in classical Hodgkin lymphoma (TCRdb year 2020). At the level of the whole study: Nivolumab dosing was 3 mg/kg intravenously every 2 weeks, continuing until either disease progression or unacceptable toxicity. To define a peripheral blood immune signature of response to PD-1 blockade in classical Hodgkin lymphoma, the study combined TCR beta sequencing with CyTOF. Summary of the overall study and its limitations: The study covered only a single clinical trial cohort, and the causes of the repertoire differences, possibly disease activity or prior therapy, were still not defined. Baseline TCR diversity was reported as lower in newly diagnosed patients than in healthy donors, and lower still in relapsed/refractory patients. A significant rise by C4D1 was seen in CD4+ but not CD8+ TCR diversity (p=0.0027 vs p=0.16), with the rise being most apparent in complete responders (p=0.02). Baseline diversity similar to that of newly diagnosed patients was observed in trial patients achieving complete response, whereas significantly lower diversity was observed in partial responders and progressors. Patients starting nivolumab less than 1 year after ASCT had lower diversity and were excluded from later analyses to avoid confounding by immune reconstitution.

The Qiagen DNeasy kit was used to extract genomic DNA from unsorted PBMCs and from the negatively selected CD4+ and CD8+ fractions. Amplification of TCR beta CDR3 regions was done by immunoSEQ multiplex PCR with primers that anneal to V and J segments. A synthetic immune receptor repertoire was used to minimize amplification bias, and remaining bias was computationally removed after sequencing. On the authors' methods: Custom Python scripts were used to quantify repertoire diversity as the Shannon entropy index. Unsorted, CD4+ and CD8+ repertoires were analyzed separately, except in combined analyses where CD4+ and CD8+ sequences were merged in silico. Clonal expansion was defined as a frequency increase of at least 2-fold after treatment compared with C1D1, and clones undetected at baseline were assigned a pseudocount of 0.5. Clones with 0 or 1 copy at C1D1 were classified as singleton clones, and clones with 2 or more copies were classified as non-singleton clones. Clones expanded in unsorted samples were assigned a CD4+, CD8+ or unknown annotation through matching of protein sequences in sorted samples from the same patient. Wilcoxon tests were applied to paired samples to test diversity changes from C1D1 to C4D1. TCRdb limited this immuneACCESS table to in-frame rearrangements with V and J called. A share of clones is missing; checked studies link under half to unresolved V genes, and the rest is unexplained. V, J and clone size reflect that table, while D and trimming were determined from the DNA. This sample is represented by about 41,000 clones; approximately 70% of them were singletons. Less than 3% of the sample comes from the top ten.

A remark on this clone: The antigen it binds to is not known. No much larger clone is present one base from it, and per-base qualities are unavailable.

This specimen's time point label, per the study, means: cycle 4 day 1 (C4D1), after less than seven weeks of nivolumab. Every trial patient had relapsed after autologous stem cell transplantation, and cohorts A, B and C differed in prior brentuximab vedotin exposure. The trial cohort comprised 60 or so patients with relapsed/refractory classical Hodgkin lymphoma whose best overall responses were complete response, partial response or progressive disease. Trial patients were treated with single-agent nivolumab in the multi-cohort phase II CheckMate 205 trial. An independent review committee assessed best overall response using the 2007 International Working Group response criteria. Trial PBMCs were collected immediately before nivolumab initiation (C1D1) and during therapy at cycle 2 day 1 and cycle 4 day 1. After peripheral blood was drawn into 8 mL Vacutainer Cell Preparation Tubes, PBMCs were isolated by centrifugation and then cryopreserved.

After removal of 0 bases from V and 8 bases from J, the junction retains 2 bases not matched to a gene. The CDR1 and CDR2 encoded by the germline V gene are SGHDT and YYEEEE. The CDR3 starts with the cysteine, ends with the phenylalanine, and has 13 residues. The CDR3 DNA has 39 bases and is translated from base 1. Sequencing was performed on peripheral blood mononuclear cells (PBMCs), taken before the fourth cycle of nivolumab. The origin of this receptor is a human donor with classical Hodgkin lymphoma. The chain couples TRBV5-6 to TRBJ2-1; 7 bases in between match TRBD2. The DNA sequence reads TGTGCCAGCAGCTTGGTGGCGGGGGATGAGCAGTTCTTC. It codes for CASSLVAGDEQFF.